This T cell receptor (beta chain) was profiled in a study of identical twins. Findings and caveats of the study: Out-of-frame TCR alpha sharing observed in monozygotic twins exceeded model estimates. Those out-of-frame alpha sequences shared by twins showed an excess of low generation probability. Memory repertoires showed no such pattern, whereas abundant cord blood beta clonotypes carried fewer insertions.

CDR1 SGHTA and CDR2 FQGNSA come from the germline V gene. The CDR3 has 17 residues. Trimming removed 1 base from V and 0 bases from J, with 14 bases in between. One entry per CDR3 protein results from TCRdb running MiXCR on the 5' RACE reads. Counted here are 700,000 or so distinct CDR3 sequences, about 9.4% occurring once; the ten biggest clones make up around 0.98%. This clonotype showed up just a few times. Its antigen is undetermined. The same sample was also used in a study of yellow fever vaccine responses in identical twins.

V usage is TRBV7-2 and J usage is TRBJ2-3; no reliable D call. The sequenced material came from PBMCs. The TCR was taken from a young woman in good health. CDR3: CASSLGPPSASTDTQYF. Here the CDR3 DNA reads TGTGCCAGCAGCTTAGGCCCTCCGAGCGCCAGCACAGATACGCAGTATTTT.